A selection of T cell receptor beta chains follows, all from one sample in a study of CD8 T cells in ankylosing spondylitis. MiXCR, run by TCRdb on the 5' RACE reads, gives a single entry per CDR3 protein. Of 300,000 to 350,000 distinct CDR3 sequences in the sample, more than 20% were seen once. Sequencing was done on a sample of blood, either unsorted or a sorted T cell fraction (not recorded which). The receptors here all came from a female donor with ankylosing spondylitis or in good health (not recorded which). The conserved cysteine and the conserved F or W are not part of the CDR3 here. Each record gives: V gene, J gene, CDR3 protein.

V gene: TRBV20-1; J gene: TRBJ2-1; CDR3 protein: SATGLDLREQF
V gene: TRBV6-2/TRBV6-3; J gene: TRBJ2-1; CDR3 protein: ASRGESSYNEQF
V gene: TRBV20-1; J gene: TRBJ2-3; CDR3 protein: SARDPTPTSGRGSRQY
V gene: TRBV20-1; J gene: TRBJ1-2; CDR3 protein: SARDIRGHDYGYT
V gene: TRBV6-5; J gene: TRBJ1-1; CDR3 protein: ASSYPGQGAYTEAF
V gene: TRBV10-3; J gene: TRBJ2-1; CDR3 protein: AISESSVQLYNEQF
V gene: TRBV10-3; J gene: TRBJ2-7; CDR3 protein: AIKPDRSTYEQY
V gene: TRBV7-2; J gene: TRBJ2-7; CDR3 protein: ASSSLYEQY
V gene: TRBV4-3; J gene: TRBJ2-7; CDR3 protein: ASSQLGERQY
V gene: TRBV4-3; J gene: TRBJ2-1; CDR3 protein: ASSRTTRLAGGYEQF
V gene: TRBV7-2; J gene: TRBJ2-1; CDR3 protein: ASSPPPLAGNEQF
V gene: TRBV5-1; J gene: TRBJ2-2; CDR3 protein: ASMAGSNTGELF
V gene: TRBV18; J gene: TRBJ1-2; CDR3 protein: ASSPRDRSGYGYT
V gene: TRBV6-2/TRBV6-3; J gene: TRBJ1-6; CDR3 protein: ASSYGRLYSPLH
V gene: TRBV5-1; J gene: TRBJ1-3; CDR3 protein: ASSLGLNSGNTIY
V gene: TRBV7-9; J gene: TRBJ2-1; CDR3 protein: ASSLALRDYNEQF
V gene: TRBV5-1; J gene: TRBJ2-3; CDR3 protein: ASSSGTDTQY
V gene: TRBV12-3/TRBV12-4; J gene: TRBJ2-1; CDR3 protein: ASSLHLGTRFSYNEQF
V gene: TRBV24-1; J gene: TRBJ2-1; CDR3 protein: ATSDHNLLAGENGEQF
V gene: TRBV7-9; J gene: TRBJ2-1; CDR3 protein: ASSPLKILAGEQF
V gene: TRBV7-2; J gene: TRBJ2-7; CDR3 protein: ASILSGQGLFYEQY
V gene: TRBV20-1; J gene: TRBJ2-1; CDR3 protein: SARGLAGSNEQF
V gene: TRBV7-3; J gene: TRBJ2-1; CDR3 protein: ASSLTGLAGGEQF
V gene: TRBV6-2/TRBV6-3; J gene: TRBJ2-6; CDR3 protein: ASSSMGQVSGANVLT
V gene: TRBV5-5; J gene: TRBJ2-2; CDR3 protein: ASSFGAREGRTGELF
V gene: TRBV19; J gene: TRBJ1-5; CDR3 protein: ASSRQLNLNQPQH
V gene: TRBV27; J gene: TRBJ2-1; CDR3 protein: ASSSTNPSNEQF
V gene: TRBV7-9; J gene: TRBJ2-1; CDR3 protein: ASSQPNSGTSYNEQF
V gene: TRBV12-3/TRBV12-4; J gene: TRBJ2-1; CDR3 protein: ASSFEGHEQF
V gene: TRBV10-3; J gene: TRBJ2-2; CDR3 protein: AISEAQGHRELF
V gene: TRBV2; J gene: TRBJ1-1; CDR3 protein: ASSGPRQGSPNTEAF
V gene: TRBV7-6; J gene: TRBJ2-1; CDR3 protein: ASSSLGNEQF
V gene: TRBV7-2; J gene: TRBJ2-2; CDR3 protein: ASSLFSTTGELF
V gene: TRBV29-1; J gene: TRBJ2-3; CDR3 protein: SVKGRTTDTQY
V gene: TRBV25-1; J gene: TRBJ2-4; CDR3 protein: ASSGFDRGENIQY
V gene: TRBV20-1; J gene: TRBJ2-1; CDR3 protein: SATDGLAEEGF
V gene: TRBV4-3; J gene: TRBJ1-1; CDR3 protein: ASSQAHPEGKAF
V gene: TRBV11-2; J gene: TRBJ2-1; CDR3 protein: ASSRLGGYNEQF
V gene: TRBV7-2; J gene: TRBJ2-7; CDR3 protein: ASSILAGGGEQY
V gene: TRBV19; J gene: TRBJ2-7; CDR3 protein: ASSKGLAGARYEQY
V gene: TRBV6-2/TRBV6-3; J gene: TRBJ2-5; CDR3 protein: ASSYGSGGVGETQY
V gene: TRBV20-1; J gene: TRBJ2-7; CDR3 protein: SALSGSYEQY
V gene: TRBV10-3; J gene: TRBJ2-1; CDR3 protein: AISDRDGNEQF
V gene: TRBV20-1; J gene: TRBJ2-5; CDR3 protein: SASGQETQY
V gene: TRBV12-3/TRBV12-4; J gene: TRBJ1-1; CDR3 protein: ASSLDGKENTEAF
V gene: TRBV25-1; J gene: TRBJ1-2; CDR3 protein: ASTPGQGDGYT
V gene: TRBV5-1; J gene: TRBJ2-5; CDR3 protein: ASSPPGSQETQY
V gene: TRBV20-1; J gene: TRBJ2-2; CDR3 protein: SARDSGATGELF
V gene: TRBV20-1; J gene: TRBJ2-5; CDR3 protein: SATIRPGGTQY
V gene: TRBV10-2; J gene: TRBJ2-7; CDR3 protein: ASTWQVGYEQY
V gene: TRBV7-9; J gene: TRBJ2-1; CDR3 protein: ASSFTGGTSDYNEQF
V gene: TRBV3-1; J gene: TRBJ2-1; CDR3 protein: ASKNSGTYNEQF
V gene: TRBV7-9; J gene: TRBJ2-2; CDR3 protein: ASSLWRERGTGELF
V gene: TRBV9; J gene: TRBJ2-7; CDR3 protein: ASNERQGIGAYEQY
V gene: TRBV12-3/TRBV12-4; J gene: TRBJ2-3; CDR3 protein: ASSPAGISTDTQY
V gene: TRBV10-2; J gene: TRBJ2-5; CDR3 protein: ASSERHEETQY
V gene: TRBV7-9; J gene: TRBJ2-7; CDR3 protein: ASSLSGSGSYEQY